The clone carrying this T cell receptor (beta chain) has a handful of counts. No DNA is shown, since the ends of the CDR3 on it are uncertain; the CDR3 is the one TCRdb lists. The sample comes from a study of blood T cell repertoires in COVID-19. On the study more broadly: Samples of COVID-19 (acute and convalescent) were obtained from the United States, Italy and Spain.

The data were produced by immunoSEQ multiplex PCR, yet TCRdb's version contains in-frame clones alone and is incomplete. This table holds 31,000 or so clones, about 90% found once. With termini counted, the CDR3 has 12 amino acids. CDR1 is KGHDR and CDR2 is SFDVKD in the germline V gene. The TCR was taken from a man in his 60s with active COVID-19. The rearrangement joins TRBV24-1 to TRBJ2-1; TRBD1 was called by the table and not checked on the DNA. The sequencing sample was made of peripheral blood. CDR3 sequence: CATSDFGQGTFF.